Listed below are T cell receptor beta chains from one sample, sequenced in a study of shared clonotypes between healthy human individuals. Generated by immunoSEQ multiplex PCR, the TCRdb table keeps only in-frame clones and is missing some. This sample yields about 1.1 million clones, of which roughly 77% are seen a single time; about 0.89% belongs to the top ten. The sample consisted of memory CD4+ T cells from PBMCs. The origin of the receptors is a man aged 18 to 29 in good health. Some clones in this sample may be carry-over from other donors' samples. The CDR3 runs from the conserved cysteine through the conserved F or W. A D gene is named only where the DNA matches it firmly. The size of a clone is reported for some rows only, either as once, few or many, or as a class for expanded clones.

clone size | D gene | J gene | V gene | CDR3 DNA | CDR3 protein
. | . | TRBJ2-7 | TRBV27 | TGTGCCAGCAGTTTCTACCGGGCCCACGAGCAGTACTTC | CASSFYRAHEQYF
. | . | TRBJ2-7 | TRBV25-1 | TGTGCCAGCAGTAGAAACAGGGAGGGCGAGCAGTACTTC | CASSRNREGEQYF
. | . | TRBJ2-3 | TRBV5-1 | TGCGCCAGCAGCCTCCGAAGGGGGGAACTAGATACGCAGTATTTT | CASSLRRGELDTQYF
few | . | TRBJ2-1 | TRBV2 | TGTGCCAGCAGCCAAACCTCTAGGGATGAGCAGTTCTTC | CASSQTSRDEQFF
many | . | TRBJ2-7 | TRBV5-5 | TGTGCCAGCAGCTTGGGGGAGACAGTATACGAGCAGTACTTC | CASSLGETVYEQYF
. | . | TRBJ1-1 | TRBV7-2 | TGTGCCAGCAGCTATAGTGGCTGGAACACTGAAGCTTTCTTT | CASSYSGWNTEAFF
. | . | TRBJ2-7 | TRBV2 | TGTGCCAGCATGGGAACCACATACGAGCAGTACTTC | CASMGTTYEQYF
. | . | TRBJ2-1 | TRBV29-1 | TGCAGCGTCGACGGCCCGGGACGGCCGTTTTGGCAGTTCTTC | CSVDGPGRPFWQFF
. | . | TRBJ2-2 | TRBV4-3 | TGCGCCAGCAGCCAAGAGTCGGAGGGTGGGACCGGGGAGCTGTTTTTT | CASSQESEGGTGELFF
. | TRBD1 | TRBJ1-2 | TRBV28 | TGTGCCAGCAGCTTTTCAGGGGGCAGCTATGGCTACACCTTC | CASSFSGGSYGYTF
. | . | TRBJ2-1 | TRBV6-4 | TGTGCCAGCAGTCAAGGACATGAGCAGTTCTTC | CASSQGHEQFF
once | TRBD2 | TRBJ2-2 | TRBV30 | TGTGCCTGGAGTGAAAGCGGGAGGGTCGGGGAGCTGTTTTTT | CAWSESGRVGELFF
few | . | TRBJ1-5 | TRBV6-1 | TGTGCCAGCAGTGAGGGTTTTGAGGGACAGCCCCAGCATTTT | CASSEGFEGQPQHF
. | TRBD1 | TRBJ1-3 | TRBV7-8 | TGTGCCACCCGAAAAAGGGGACAGGAGACTGGAAACACCATATATTTT | CATRKRGQETGNTIYF
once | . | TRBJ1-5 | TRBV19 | TGTGCCAGTAGGGGACCCGGGGCAGATAGCAATCAGCCCCAGCATTTT | CASRGPGADSNQPQHF
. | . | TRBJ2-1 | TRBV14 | TGTGCCAGCACCGCCCTCGTTGGTGGGTACAATGAGCAGTTCTTC | CASTALVGGYNEQFF
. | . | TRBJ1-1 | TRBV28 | TGTGCCAGCAGTCCAAGACGGGCTTGGAGTTGGACTGAAGCTTTCTTT | CASSPRRAWSWTEAFF
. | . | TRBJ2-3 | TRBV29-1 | TGCAGCGTTGTCGTCGGAGGGTCTGATACGCAGTATTTT | CSVVVGGSDTQYF
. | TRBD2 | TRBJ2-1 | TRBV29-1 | TGCAGCGTTGCCCGGACTAGCGGGAGCAATGAGCAGTTCTTC | CSVARTSGSNEQFF
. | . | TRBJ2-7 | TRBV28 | TGTGCCAGCGTGCCCAGGGTCTCCTACGAGCAGTACTTC | CASVPRVSYEQYF
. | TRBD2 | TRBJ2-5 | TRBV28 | TGTGCCAGCAGACCTAGCGGGAGAGAAGAGACCCAGTACTTC | CASRPSGREETQYF
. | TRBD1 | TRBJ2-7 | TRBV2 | TGTGCCAGCGGACAGGTAAACGAGCAGTACTTC | CASGQVNEQYF
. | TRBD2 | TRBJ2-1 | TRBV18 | TGTGCCAGCTCGCCGGCTAGCGGGAGCAGCGATGAGCAGTTCTTC | CASSPASGSSDEQFF
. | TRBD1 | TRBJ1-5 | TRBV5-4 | TGTGCCAGCAGCTCCGGGGACAGACAGTTCAATCAGCCCCAGCATTTT | CASSSGDRQFNQPQHF
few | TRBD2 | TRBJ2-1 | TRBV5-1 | TGCGCCAGCAGCGCGGGAGACTCCTACAATGAGCAGTTCTTC | CASSAGDSYNEQFF
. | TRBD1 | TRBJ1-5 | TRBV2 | TGTGCCAGCCTTGGACAGGGCCTCAGCAATCAGCCCCAGCATTTT | CASLGQGLSNQPQHF
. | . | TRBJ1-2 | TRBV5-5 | TGTGCCAGCAGCTGGGATTCAGCTAACTATGGCTACACCTTC | CASSWDSANYGYTF
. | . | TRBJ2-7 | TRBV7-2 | TGTGCCAGCAGCTTAGGGACGTGGGACGAGCAGTACTTC | CASSLGTWDEQYF
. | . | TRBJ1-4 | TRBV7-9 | TGTGCCAGCAGTTACGGACAGCGGAGTGAAAAACTGTTTTTT | CASSYGQRSEKLFF
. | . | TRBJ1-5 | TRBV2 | TGTGCCAGCAGGAGCAATCAGCCCCAGCATTTT | CASRSNQPQHF
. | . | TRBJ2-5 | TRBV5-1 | TGCGCCAGCAGCCCCCAGGGGGCGGGAGGGGAGACCCAGTACTTC | CASSPQGAGGETQYF
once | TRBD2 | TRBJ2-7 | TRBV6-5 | TGTGCCAGCAGGCCCTCCGGGACTAGCGGCTACGAGCAGTACTTC | CASRPSGTSGYEQYF
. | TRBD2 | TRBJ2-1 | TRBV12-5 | TGTGCTAGTGGTTTGGACCGATACGGGGGGGATGAGCAGTTCTTC | CASGLDRYGGDEQFF
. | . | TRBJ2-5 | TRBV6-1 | TGTGCCAGCACCCCCCCGCACCAAGAGACCCAGTACTTC | CASTPPHQETQYF
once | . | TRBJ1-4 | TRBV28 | TGTGCCAGCAGCCCCTTTTCGGGTGAAAAACTGTTTTTT | CASSPFSGEKLFF